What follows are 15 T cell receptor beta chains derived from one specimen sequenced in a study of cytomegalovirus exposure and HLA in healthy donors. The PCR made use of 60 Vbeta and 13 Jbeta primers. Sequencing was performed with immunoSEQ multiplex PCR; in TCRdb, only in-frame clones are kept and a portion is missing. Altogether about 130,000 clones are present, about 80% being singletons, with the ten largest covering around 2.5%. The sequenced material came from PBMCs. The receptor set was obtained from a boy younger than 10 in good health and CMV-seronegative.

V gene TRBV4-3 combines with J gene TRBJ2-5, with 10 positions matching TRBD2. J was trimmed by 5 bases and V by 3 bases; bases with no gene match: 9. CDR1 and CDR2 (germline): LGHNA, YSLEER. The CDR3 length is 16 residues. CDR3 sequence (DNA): TGCGCCAGCAGCCAGGGGCCTAGCGGGGGTGATGAGACCCAGTACTTC. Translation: CASSQGPSGGDETQYF.

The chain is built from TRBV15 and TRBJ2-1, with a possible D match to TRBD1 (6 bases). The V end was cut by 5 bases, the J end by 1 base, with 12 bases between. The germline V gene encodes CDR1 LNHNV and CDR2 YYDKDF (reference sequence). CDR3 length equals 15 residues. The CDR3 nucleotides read TGTGCCACCAGCCCCACAGGGATGTCCTACAATGAGCAGTTCTTC. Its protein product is CATSPTGMSYNEQFF.

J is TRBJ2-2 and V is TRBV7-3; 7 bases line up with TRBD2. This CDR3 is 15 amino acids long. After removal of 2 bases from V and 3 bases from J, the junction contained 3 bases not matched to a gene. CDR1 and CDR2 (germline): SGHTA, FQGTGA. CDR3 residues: CASSLWGGDTGELFF. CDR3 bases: TGTGCCAGCAGCTTATGGGGAGGGGACACCGGGGAGCTGTTTTTT.

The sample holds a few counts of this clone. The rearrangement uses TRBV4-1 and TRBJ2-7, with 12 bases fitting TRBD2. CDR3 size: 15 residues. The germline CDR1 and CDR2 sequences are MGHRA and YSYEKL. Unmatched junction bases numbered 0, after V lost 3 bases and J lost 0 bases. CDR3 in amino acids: CASSQGLAGSYEQYV. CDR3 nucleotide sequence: TGCGCCAGCAGCCAGGGACTAGCGGGCTCCTACGAGCAGTACGTC.

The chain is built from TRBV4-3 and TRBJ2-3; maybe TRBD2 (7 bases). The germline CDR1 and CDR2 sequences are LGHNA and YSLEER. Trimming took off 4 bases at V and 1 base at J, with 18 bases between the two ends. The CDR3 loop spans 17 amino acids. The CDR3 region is CASSPIPGGPRTDTQYF. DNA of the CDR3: TGCGCCAGCAGCCCTATTCCCGGGGGGCCTCGCACAGATACGCAGTATTTT.

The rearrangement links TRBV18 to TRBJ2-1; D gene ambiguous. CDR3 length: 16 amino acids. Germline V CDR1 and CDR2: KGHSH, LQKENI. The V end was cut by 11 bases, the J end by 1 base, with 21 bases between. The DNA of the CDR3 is TGTGCCCACAGCCCCCCAGCCCTTCCTTCCTACAATGAGCAGTTCTTC. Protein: CAHSPPALPSYNEQFF.

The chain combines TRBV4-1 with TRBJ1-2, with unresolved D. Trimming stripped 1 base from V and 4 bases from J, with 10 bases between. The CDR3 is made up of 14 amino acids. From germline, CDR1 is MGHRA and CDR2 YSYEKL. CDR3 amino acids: CASSQVSRTYGYTF. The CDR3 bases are TGCGCCAGCAGCCAAGTATCTAGAACCTATGGCTACACCTTC.

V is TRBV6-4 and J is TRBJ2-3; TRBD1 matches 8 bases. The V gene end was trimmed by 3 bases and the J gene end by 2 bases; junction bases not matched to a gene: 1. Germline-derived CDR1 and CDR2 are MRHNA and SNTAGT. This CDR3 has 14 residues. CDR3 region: CASSETGATDTQYF. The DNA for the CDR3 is TGTGCCAGCAGTGAGACAGGGGCCACAGATACGCAGTATTTT.

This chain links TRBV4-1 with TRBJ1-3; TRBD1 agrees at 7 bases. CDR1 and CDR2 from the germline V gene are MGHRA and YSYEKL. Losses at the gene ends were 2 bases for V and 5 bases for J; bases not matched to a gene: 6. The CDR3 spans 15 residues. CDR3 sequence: CASSQLTQGRNTIYF. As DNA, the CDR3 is TGCGCCAGCAGCCAATTGACACAGGGGCGAAACACCATATATTTT.

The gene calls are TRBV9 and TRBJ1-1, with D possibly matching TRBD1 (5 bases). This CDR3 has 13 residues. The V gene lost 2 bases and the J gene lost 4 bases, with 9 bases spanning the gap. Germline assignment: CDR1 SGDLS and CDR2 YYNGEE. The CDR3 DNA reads TGTGCCAGCAGCGTTGGGGCGAGCACTGAAGCTTTCTTT. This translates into CASSVGASTEAFF.

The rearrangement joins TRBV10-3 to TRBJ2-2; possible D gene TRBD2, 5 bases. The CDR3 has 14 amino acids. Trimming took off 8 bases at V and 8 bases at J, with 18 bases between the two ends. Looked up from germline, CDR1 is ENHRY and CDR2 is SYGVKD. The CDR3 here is CAIEAEEVRGELFF. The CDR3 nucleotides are TGTGCCATCGAGGCGGAGGAGGTCAGGGGGGAGCTGTTTTTT.

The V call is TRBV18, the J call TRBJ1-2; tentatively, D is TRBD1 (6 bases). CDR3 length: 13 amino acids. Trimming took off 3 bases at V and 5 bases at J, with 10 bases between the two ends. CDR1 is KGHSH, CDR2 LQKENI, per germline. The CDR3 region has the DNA TGTGCCAGCTCACCCGGACAGAATTATGGCTACACCTTC. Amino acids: CASSPGQNYGYTF.

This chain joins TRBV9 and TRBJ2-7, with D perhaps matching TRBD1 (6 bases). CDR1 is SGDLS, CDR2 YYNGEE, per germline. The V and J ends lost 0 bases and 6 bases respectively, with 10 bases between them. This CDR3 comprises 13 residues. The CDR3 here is CASSVEQGSEQYF. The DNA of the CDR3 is TGTGCCAGCAGCGTAGAACAGGGAAGCGAGCAGTACTTC.

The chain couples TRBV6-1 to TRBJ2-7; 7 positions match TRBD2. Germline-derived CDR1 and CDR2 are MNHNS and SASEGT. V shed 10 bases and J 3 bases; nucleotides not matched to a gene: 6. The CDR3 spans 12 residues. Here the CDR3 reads CAIAGTIYEQYF. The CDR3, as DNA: TGTGCCATCGCGGGGACTATCTACGAGCAGTACTTC.

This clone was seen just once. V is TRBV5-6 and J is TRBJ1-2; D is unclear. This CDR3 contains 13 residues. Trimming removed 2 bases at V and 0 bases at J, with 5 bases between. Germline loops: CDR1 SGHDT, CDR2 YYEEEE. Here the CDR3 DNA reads TGTGCCAGCAGCTTAACAGCTAACTATGGCTACACCTTC. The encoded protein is CASSLTANYGYTF.